The next 3 T cell receptor beta chains were all read from a single sample in a study of OX40 agonist ivuxolimab in advanced cancers. Profiled with immunoSEQ multiplex PCR; TCRdb holds only in-frame clones, not every one. This table has over 50,000 clones, around nine tenths appearing once. The sequencing used CD4+ or CD8+ T cells sorted from blood, collected in a trial of the OX40 agonist ivuxolimab. The receptors were gathered from an adult with an advanced solid tumor such as melanoma, head and neck, liver or kidney cancer.

This clone was counted once. This rearrangement joins TRBV6-5 to TRBJ2-2; 7 bases fit TRBD2. Germline V gene lookup returns CDR1 MNHEY and CDR2 SVGAGI. The junction had 2 bases not matched to a gene; V was cut back by 0 bases and J by 7 bases. The CDR3 runs 14 residues. The CDR3 DNA reads as TGTGCCAGCAGTTACTCAGGGACTATCGGGGAGCTGTTTTTT. Translated: CASSYSGTIGELFF.

This chain uses TRBV11-2 with TRBJ2-2; 7 bases are a match to TRBD2. Trimming removed 1 base from V and 3 bases from J; junction bases left unmatched: 5. Germline V CDR1 and CDR2: SGHAT, FQNNGV. The CDR3 covers 16 residues. CDR3 in DNA: TGTGCCAGCAGCTTAGTAGTGCTAGCGGACACCGGGGAGCTGTTTTTT. Residues: CASSLVVLADTGELFF.

CDR3 in DNA: TGTGCCAGCAGCTTTCCGGCGGGAGGGCCGGGTAATGAGCAGTTCTTC. It is translated as CASSFPAGGPGNEQFF. The rearrangement links TRBV5-6 to TRBJ2-1; TRBD2 agrees at 9 bases. Germline V CDR1 and CDR2: SGHDT, YYEEEE. There are 16 residues in the CDR3. Losses at the gene ends were 2 bases for V and 7 bases for J; bases not matched to a gene: 10. The full variable domain, its missing parts supplied by reference TRBV5-6 and TRBJ2-1, is DAGVTQSPTHLIKTRGQQVTLRCSPKSGHDTVSWYQQALGQGPQFIFQYYEEEERQRGNFPDRFSGHQFPNYSSELNVNALLLGDSALYLCASSFPAGGPGNEQFFGPGTRLTVL.